The 10 T cell receptor beta chains reported below all come from one sample, sequenced in a study of lymphopenia after photon versus proton radiotherapy (dated by TCRdb to about 2019). To prepare the library, the immunoSEQ multiplex PCR assay was applied. TCRdb took this table from immuneACCESS and kept in-frame rearrangements with V and J called. Such tables lack part of the clones; where checked against another copy, unresolved V genes explain under half of the gap, and the rest is unexplained. In this sample the table shows around 25,000 clones, roughly 84% of which occur a single time. Clones ranked in the top ten supply roughly a quarter of the sample. Sample: peripheral blood, taken from a patient treated with photon-based radiotherapy. The receptors come from a middle-aged man with gastric cancer.

This chain connects TRBV7-8 to TRBJ1-1; D not certain. Trimming shortened V by 5 bases and J by 0 bases, and 13 bases separated the two germline ends. From germline, CDR1 is SGHVS and CDR2 FQNEAQ. CDR3 length: 15 amino acids. The CDR3 sequence: CASSGSTVMNTEAFF. DNA for the CDR3: TGTGCCAGCAGCGGGAGCACAGTTATGAACACTGAAGCTTTCTTT.

The V call is TRBV7-9, the J call TRBJ1-1, with TRBD1 as a possible D gene (6 bases). V lost 2 bases, J lost 1 base, and 20 bases lay in between. The germline V gene encodes CDR1 SEHNR and CDR2 FQNEAQ (reference sequence). This CDR3 is built from 18 residues. The chain's CDR3 is CASSLIPLLPRGNTEAFF. In DNA form, the CDR3 reads TGTGCCAGCAGCTTAATACCGTTATTACCCAGGGGGAACACTGAAGCTTTCTTT.

V usage is TRBV28 and J usage is TRBJ1-5; 8 bases agree with TRBD1. The CDR3 is 16 residues long. Trimming cost V 4 bases and J 4 bases; bases outside gene matches: 9. The V gene's germline CDR1 is MDHEN and CDR2 SYDVKM. The CDR3 sequence is CASSSPHDRGNQPQHF. DNA for the CDR3: TGTGCCAGCAGTTCCCCCCACGACAGGGGTAATCAGCCCCAGCATTTT.

This clone was seen just once. DNA for the CDR3: TGTGCCAGCAGCTTGGGGTGGCAGTTCAGCGGAGCTTTCTTT. This sequence encodes CASSLGWQFSGAFF. V gene TRBV5-6 combines with J gene TRBJ1-1; D unclear. The CDR3 loop spans 14 amino acids. V was trimmed by 0 bases and J by 10 bases, leaving 16 bases between them. CDR1 is SGHDT and CDR2 is YYEEEE in the germline V gene.

The rearrangement links TRBV7-2 to TRBJ1-2; D remains ambiguous. This CDR3 is 13 amino acids long. Germline-derived CDR1 and CDR2 are SGHTA and FQGNSA. V dropped 1 base and J dropped 3 bases, with 6 bases sitting between them. The chain's CDR3 is CASSLGEYYGYTF. The CDR3 DNA follows: TGTGCCAGCAGCTTAGGAGAATACTATGGCTACACCTTC.

The V gene is TRBV18, the J gene TRBJ1-2; D is possibly TRBD1 (6 bases). This CDR3 has 13 amino acids. Between the trimmed V and J ends, which lost 3 bases and 7 bases, there was a span of 12 bases. Germline-derived CDR1 and CDR2 are KGHSH and LQKENI. CDR3 sequence reads: CASSPYRVGGYTF. DNA of the CDR3: TGTGCCAGCTCACCCTACAGGGTGGGTGGCTACACCTTC.

This clone turned up a few times. The chain employs TRBV20-1 and TRBJ1-1; D uncertain. This CDR3 has 10 amino acids. Trimming left V 5 bases short and J 6 bases short, with 7 bases between. Germline-derived CDR1 and CDR2 are DFQATT and SNEGSKA (reference sequence). The CDR3 region has the DNA TGCAGTGCTGGACCGTCTGAAGCTTTCTTT. Protein product: CSAGPSEAFF.

The chain has TRBV6-6 and TRBJ1-1; maybe TRBD1 (5 bases). CDR1 is MNHNY, CDR2 SVGAGI, per germline (reference sequence). V lost 2 bases to trimming and J lost 1 base, with 5 bases between them. The CDR3 has 13 amino acids. CDR3 sequence: CASSYGGNTEAFF. The CDR3 DNA is TGTGCCAGCAGTTACGGGGGGAACACTGAAGCTTTCTTT.

The chain carries TRBV7-2 and TRBJ2-1; D is undetermined. The length of the CDR3 is 12 residues. Trimming shortened V by 5 bases and J by 5 bases, and 7 bases separated the two germline ends. The germline V gene encodes CDR1 SGHTA and CDR2 FQGNSA. CDR3 DNA sequence: TGTGCCAGCAGCCCGACAAACAATGAGCAGTTCTTC. Its protein is CASSPTNNEQFF.

This clone was seen a handful of times. V usage is TRBV9 and J usage is TRBJ2-3, with D perhaps TRBD2 (7 bases). Germline assignment: CDR1 SGDLS and CDR2 YYNGEE. V was cut by 2 bases and J by 5 bases, with 15 bases left in between. This CDR3 is built from 15 residues. CDR3 residues: CASSVRNGGLDTQYF. The CDR3 DNA is TGTGCCAGCAGCGTGCGGAACGGGGGGCTAGATACGCAGTATTTT.